Detailed here is one T cell receptor beta chain. The antigen is not known. Germline CDR1 reads LNHDA; CDR2 reads SQIVND (reference sequence). Trimming removed 6 bases at V and 5 bases at J, with 17 bases between. This CDR3 is 15 amino acids long. This record comes from a study of Ad26.COV2.S vaccination and SARS-CoV-2 variants. Study-level findings and limits: Once vaccination had occurred, spike-specific CD8+ and CD4+ T cell responses reportedly showed substantial breadth.

Repertoires were generated with immunoSEQ multiplex PCR, while TCRdb's copy carries only in-frame clones and drops some. Here the sample spans approximately 400,000 clones, 83% being singletons. Treatment denoted: around 19 received Ad26.COV2.S at low or high dose, single or two shots; several received placebo; per-sample allocation not given. The study sampled participants on day 63 after the first vaccine or placebo injection. The sequence was obtained from a person between 18 and 60 years old who received the Ad26.COV2.S COVID-19 vaccine or a placebo. The chain employs TRBV19 and TRBJ1-5, with unresolved D. The sequencing here drew on peripheral blood, taken in a trial of Ad26.COV2.S vaccine versus placebo. The CDR3: CASSSGAPEYQPQHF. The DNA for the CDR3 is TGTGCCAGTAGCTCGGGCGCACCGGAGTATCAGCCCCAGCATTTT.